This T cell receptor (beta chain) was recovered during a study of memory B cells and T cells in multiple sclerosis. Stimulus-free culture yielded autoproliferating CFSE-dim and non-proliferating CFSE-high T cells, each sequenced separately. Fewer than 55 million CFSE-labeled PBMCs were cultured less than eight days unstimulated, then replicate wells were pooled. This table comes from immunoSEQ multiplex PCR, and its TCRdb copy is limited to in-frame clones, with some not included. The data hold 25,000 to 35,000 clones, with roughly 82% observed a single time. There are 12 residues in the CDR3. Germline CDR1 SNHLY, CDR2 FYNNEI. The V end was cut by 3 bases, the J end by 5 bases, with 5 bases between. A remark on this clone: The antigen is undetermined.

The chain carries TRBV2 and TRBJ1-5; no clear D gene. Source material: PBMCs from blood kept in culture. This TCR was sampled from a human donor with multiple sclerosis. As DNA, the CDR3 is TGTGCCAGCAGTGAGGACCATCAGCCCCAGCATTTT. As protein: CASSEDHQPQHF.